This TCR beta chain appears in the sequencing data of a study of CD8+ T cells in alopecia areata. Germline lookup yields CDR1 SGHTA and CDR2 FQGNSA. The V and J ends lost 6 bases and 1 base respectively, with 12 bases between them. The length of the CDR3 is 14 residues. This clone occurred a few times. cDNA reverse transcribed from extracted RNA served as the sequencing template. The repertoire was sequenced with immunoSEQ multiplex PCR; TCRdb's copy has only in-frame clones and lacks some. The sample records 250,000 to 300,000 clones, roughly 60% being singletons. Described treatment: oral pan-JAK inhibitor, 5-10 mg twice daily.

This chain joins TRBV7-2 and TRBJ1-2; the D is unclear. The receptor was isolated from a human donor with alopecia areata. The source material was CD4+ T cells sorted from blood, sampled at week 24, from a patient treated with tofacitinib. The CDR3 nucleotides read TGTGCCAGCAGGCGACAACAGTTTAACTATGGCTACACCTTC. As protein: CASRRQQFNYGYTF.